This entry is about one T cell receptor beta chain. This CDR3 spans 14 amino acids. Looked up from germline, CDR1 is SGHTA and CDR2 is FQGNSA. The V segment lost 2 bases and the J segment 3 bases; nucleotides outside the gene matches: 2. The record originates from a study of blood T cell repertoires in COVID-19. Repertoires were generated with immunoSEQ multiplex PCR, while TCRdb's copy carries only in-frame clones and drops some. The table shows about 260,000 clones, with 80% to 95% occurring only once. This chain connects TRBV7-2 to TRBJ2-3; TRBD2 aligns across 7 bases. The sequenced sample was PBMCs or T cells enriched from blood (not recorded which). This clonotype originated in a man in his forties who had been exposed to COVID-19. Written as DNA, the CDR3 is TGTGCCAGCAGCTTAAGCGGGATGACAGATACGCAGTATTTT. Translation: CASSLSGMTDTQYF. Full variable domain (remainder filled in from reference TRBV7-2 and TRBJ2-3): GAGVSQSPSNKVTEKGKDVELRCDPISGHTALYWYRQSLGQGLEFLIYFQGNSAPDKSGLPSDRFSAERTGGSVSTLTIQRTQQEDSAVYLCASSLSGMTDTQYFGPGTRLTVL.